The table lists the clone carrying this T cell receptor beta chain with many counts. Its antigen is currently unknown. Trimming left V 1 base short and J 1 base short, with 13 bases between. This CDR3 region has 16 residues. Per the germline V gene, CDR1 is LGHNA and CDR2 is YNFKEQ. Thyroid ultrasound, orbital computed tomography, clinical symptoms, and serum thyroxine and TRAb underpinned diagnoses. Fresh peripheral blood, around 11 ml of it, supplied the PBMCs. These data originate in a study of T cells in Graves' hyperthyroidism and ophthalmopathy. Study-level information: Upon initial diagnosis and before any treatment, peripheral blood was collected. Points from the study as a whole: The majority of expanded thyroid clonotypes above 0.001 also appeared in blood.

TCR beta CDR3 regions were amplified from RNA transcripts. The primer set for the first-round RT-PCR of the TCR CDR3 was HTBI. TCRdb re-derived calls from the multiplex PCR reads in MiXCR, one entry per CDR3 protein. The table records hundreds of thousands of distinct CDR3 sequences, roughly a quarter of them present only once. Sequencing was performed on blood. The receptor was isolated from a woman in her thirties with Graves' ophthalmopathy. This chain links TRBV4-2 with TRBJ1-2, with D possibly matching TRBD1 (6 bases). In DNA, the CDR3 is TGTGCCAGCAGCCAAGTAACAGGGATGCTTAACTATGGCTACACCTTC. It yields the protein CASSQVTGMLNYGYTF.